A selection of T cell receptor beta chains follows, all from one sample in a study of prognosis after radiotherapy for stage I lung cancer. TCRdb independently ran MiXCR on the multiplex PCR reads; one entry per CDR3 protein. Of approximately 8,200 distinct CDR3 sequences in the sample, approximately 67% were seen once. The material was PBMCs, obtained before or after stereotactic body radiation therapy (not recorded which). The receptor source for this set is a donor older than 45 with non-small cell lung cancer. CDR3s include the opening cysteine and the closing phenylalanine or tryptophan. A D gene is named only where the DNA matches it firmly. Size is stated for part of the rows, as once, few or many counts, or as a class when the clone is expanded.

d_call: -
v_call: TRBV20-1
j_call: TRBJ2-3
clone_size: many
cdr3_length: 14
cdr3_nt: TGCGGTGCTAGTACAGGGTCAGGAACAGATACGCAGTATTTT
cdr3_aa: CGASTGSGTDTQYF

d_call: -
v_call: TRBV4-2
j_call: TRBJ2-3
clone_size: many
cdr3_length: 15
cdr3_nt: TGTGCCAGCAGCGGACTCGGACCTATCACAGATACGCAGTATTTT
cdr3_aa: CASSGLGPITDTQYF

d_call: TRBD2
v_call: TRBV6-1
j_call: TRBJ2-7
clone_size: -
cdr3_length: 15
cdr3_nt: TGTGCCAGCAGTGCCCAGCGGGAGGGTTTCTACGAGCAGTACTTC
cdr3_aa: CASSAQREGFYEQYF

d_call: -
v_call: TRBV10-3
j_call: TRBJ2-3
clone_size: many
cdr3_length: 12
cdr3_nt: TGTGCCACACAGGACGATGCAGATACGCAGTATTTT
cdr3_aa: CATQDDADTQYF

d_call: TRBD1
v_call: TRBV5-1
j_call: TRBJ1-4
clone_size: -
cdr3_length: 15
cdr3_nt: TGCGCCAGCAGTTACTCCGGGACAGGGGGTGAAAAACTGTTTTTT
cdr3_aa: CASSYSGTGGEKLFF

d_call: -
v_call: TRBV6-2/TRBV6-3
j_call: TRBJ1-5
clone_size: -
cdr3_length: 16
cdr3_nt: TGTGCCAGCAGTGAAATGGCGGGGGGGGCGAATCAGCCCCAGCATTTT
cdr3_aa: CASSEMAGGANQPQHF

d_call: -
v_call: TRBV7-9
j_call: TRBJ1-1
clone_size: once
cdr3_length: 13
cdr3_nt: TGTGCCAGCAGCAACAGTCAGAACACTGAAGCTTTCTTT
cdr3_aa: CASSNSQNTEAFF

d_call: TRBD2
v_call: TRBV6-2/TRBV6-3
j_call: TRBJ2-2
clone_size: -
cdr3_length: 15
cdr3_nt: TGTGCCAGCAGTCGACTAGCGAGGAACACCGGGGAGCTGTTTTTT
cdr3_aa: CASSRLARNTGELFF

d_call: TRBD2
v_call: TRBV11-3
j_call: TRBJ2-1
clone_size: few
cdr3_length: 16
cdr3_nt: TGTGCCAGCAGCACCACACTAGCGGGGGGCGACAATGAGCAGTTCTTC
cdr3_aa: CASSTTLAGGDNEQFF

d_call: TRBD1
v_call: TRBV5-5
j_call: TRBJ1-2
clone_size: medium-sized
cdr3_length: 17
cdr3_nt: TGTGCCAGCAGCCCTTCCCCGGGACAGGGCCTTTTTGGCGGCTACACCTTC
cdr3_aa: CASSPSPGQGLFGGYTF

d_call: -
v_call: TRBV10-3
j_call: TRBJ2-1
clone_size: medium-sized
cdr3_length: 12
cdr3_nt: TGTGCCGGGGGGACAGCATACAATGAGCAGTTCTTC
cdr3_aa: CAGGTAYNEQFF

d_call: TRBD2
v_call: TRBV2
j_call: TRBJ2-5
clone_size: once
cdr3_length: 14
cdr3_nt: TGTGCCAGCAGCAACACGGGGGGGGCAGAGACCCAGTACTTC
cdr3_aa: CASSNTGGAETQYF

d_call: TRBD1
v_call: TRBV5-1
j_call: TRBJ2-7
clone_size: medium-sized
cdr3_length: 15
cdr3_nt: TGCGCCAGCAGCCCAGGACAGGAAGGGACCTCCGAGCAGTACTTC
cdr3_aa: CASSPGQEGTSEQYF

d_call: -
v_call: TRBV25-1
j_call: TRBJ1-2
clone_size: medium-sized
cdr3_length: 12
cdr3_nt: TGTGCCAGTGAGGATTTGAGGTATGGCTACACCTTC
cdr3_aa: CASEDLRYGYTF

d_call: -
v_call: TRBV24-1
j_call: TRBJ2-1
clone_size: medium-sized
cdr3_length: 14
cdr3_nt: TGTGCCACCAGTGACAGCCGTTTCCACAATGAGCAGTTCTTC
cdr3_aa: CATSDSRFHNEQFF

d_call: -
v_call: TRBV28
j_call: TRBJ2-2
clone_size: -
cdr3_length: 15
cdr3_nt: TGTGCCAGCACCTCGGGCCTCAGGGAGACCGGGGAGCTGTTTTTT
cdr3_aa: CASTSGLRETGELFF

d_call: TRBD1
v_call: TRBV11-2
j_call: TRBJ1-2
clone_size: medium-sized
cdr3_length: 18
cdr3_nt: TGTGCCAAACTCAGGGGGCGGCGCTGGAGGTTAGCTAACTATGGCTACACCTTC
cdr3_aa: CAKLRGRRWRLANYGYTF

d_call: -
v_call: TRBV5-1
j_call: TRBJ2-3
clone_size: medium-sized
cdr3_length: 15
cdr3_nt: TGCGCCAGCAGCCCCTCTTATGGGGCCCCAGATACGCAGTATTTT
cdr3_aa: CASSPSYGAPDTQYF

d_call: -
v_call: TRBV2
j_call: TRBJ1-1
clone_size: -
cdr3_length: 15
cdr3_nt: TGTGCCAGCAGTGTTAGAGGGGCAGGGGACACTGAAGCTTTCTTT
cdr3_aa: CASSVRGAGDTEAFF

d_call: TRBD2
v_call: TRBV20-1
j_call: TRBJ2-2
clone_size: -
cdr3_length: 17
cdr3_nt: TGCAGTGCTAGAGGGACTAGCGGGAGTCGGGACACCGGGGAGCTGTTTTTT
cdr3_aa: CSARGTSGSRDTGELFF

d_call: TRBD2
v_call: TRBV6-1
j_call: TRBJ2-7
clone_size: large
cdr3_length: 14
cdr3_nt: TGTGCCAGCAGTGAGCGCGGGAGTCTTTCCGAGCAGTACTTC
cdr3_aa: CASSERGSLSEQYF

d_call: TRBD2
v_call: TRBV20-1
j_call: TRBJ2-7
clone_size: -
cdr3_length: 14
cdr3_nt: TGCAGTGCCGATCCTAGCGGGAGTTCCTACGAGCAGTACTTC
cdr3_aa: CSADPSGSSYEQYF

d_call: -
v_call: TRBV24-1
j_call: TRBJ1-6
clone_size: -
cdr3_length: 15
cdr3_nt: TGTGCCACCAGTGATTCCCGGGATCTTAATTCACCCCTCCACTTT
cdr3_aa: CATSDSRDLNSPLHF

d_call: -
v_call: TRBV6-2/TRBV6-3
j_call: TRBJ2-2
clone_size: -
cdr3_length: 13
cdr3_nt: TGTGCCAGCAGCCTTAGTGGCACCGGGGAGCTGTTTTTT
cdr3_aa: CASSLSGTGELFF

d_call: -
v_call: TRBV6-9
j_call: TRBJ2-2
clone_size: -
cdr3_length: 14
cdr3_nt: TGTGCCAGCAGTTTCGCACGGTCCAGCGGGGAGCTGTTTTTT
cdr3_aa: CASSFARSSGELFF

d_call: -
v_call: TRBV4-3
j_call: TRBJ2-2
clone_size: -
cdr3_length: 17
cdr3_nt: TGCGCCAGCAGCCCCGGATTGGCGGTGAGAAACACCGGGGAGCTGTTTTTT
cdr3_aa: CASSPGLAVRNTGELFF